This T cell receptor beta chain appears in the sequencing data of a study of monozygotic twins with inflammatory bowel disease. The CDR3 covers 13 residues. Germline V gene lookup returns CDR1 LNHDA and CDR2 SQIVND (reference sequence). Investigators pulled total RNA out of whole blood and did not sort T cells. Each CDR3 protein gets one entry in TCRdb, which reprocessed the 5' RACE reads and gives no DNA. The sample's table shows approximately 330,000 distinct CDR3 sequences. Study findings and constraints: Compared with healthy co-twins, IBD patients showed reduced TCRbeta repertoire diversity by inverse Simpson. There was no support for any single strong signal or clonotype associated with IBD. Researchers reported no repertoire similarity difference between concordant and discordant twins, possibly from limited power.

Regarding this clonotype: As yet, its antigen is unknown.

This clonotype was obtained from a human donor with ulcerative colitis or Crohn's disease, or a healthy co-twin of an affected twin (not recorded which). Sequenced material: blood. This chain uses TRBV19 with TRBJ2-1. CDR3 in amino acids: CATSTISYNEQFF.